This T cell receptor beta chain is drawn from a study of T-cell reconstitution after alpha-beta-depleted transplantation in children. Findings and limits, study-wide: Several hundred graft clones that had expanded were reportedly the source of alpha-beta T cells about two months after transplant. T-cell numbers and diversity one year post-transplant derived largely from freshly generated T cells. Some patients owed their high day-60 TCRbeta diversity to surviving recipient T cells and thymic progenitors.

This clonotype was detected once. The antigen remains unidentified. CDR3 length equals 15 residues. Germline CDR1 MDHEN, CDR2 SYDVKM. The V end was cut by 7 bases, the J end by 4 bases, with 14 bases between. Unique molecular identifiers were used to barcode this TCRbeta library. TCRdb itself ran the PCR reads through MiXCR, one entry per CDR3 protein. The sample carries 440,000 or so distinct CDR3 sequences, 43% recorded once. The V call is TRBV28, the J call TRBJ2-6, with no clear D. This TCR was recovered from a girl between 2 and 10 years old with aplastic anemia, due to receive a stem cell transplant. The sequencing here drew on PBMCs, taken before TCRalphabeta/CD19-depleted stem cell transplant. The CDR3 loop reads CASTKGHPGANVLTF. CDR3 nucleotide sequence: TGTGCCAGCACCAAGGGCCACCCCGGGGCCAACGTCCTGACTTTC.